These T cell receptor beta chains were read from a single sample in a study of T cells in Graves' hyperthyroidism and ophthalmopathy. Each CDR3 protein is one row after TCRdb ran MiXCR on the multiplex PCR reads. The table has 370,000 or so distinct CDR3 sequences, 15% to 19% seen once. The sequenced sample consisted of blood. The receptors stem from a woman under 30 with Graves' hyperthyroidism that later progressed to Graves' ophthalmopathy. Each CDR3 is given with its conserved first and last residue. A D gene is named only where the DNA matches it firmly. Clone size is stated in some rows and not others, as once, few, many or a class when expanded.

-,TRBJ2-7,TRBV19,12,few,CASSIAGNEQYF,TGTGCCAGTAGTATAGCGGGGAACGAGCAGTACTTC
TRBD2,TRBJ2-1,TRBV6-1,16,-,CASRRPGLAGYNEQFF,TGTGCCAGCAGGCGTCCGGGACTAGCGGGTTACAATGAGCAGTTCTTC
TRBD1,TRBJ2-3,TRBV5-4,15,few,CASRSRQGSTDTQYF,TGTGCCAGCAGATCAAGACAGGGGAGCACAGATACGCAGTATTTT
-,TRBJ2-1,TRBV13,13,many,CASWTDMYNEQFF,TGTGCCAGCTGGACGGACATGTACAATGAGCAGTTCTTC
TRBD2,TRBJ2-1,TRBV6-1,15,few,CASTSGRSSYNEQFF,TGTGCCAGCACTAGCGGGCGGAGCTCCTACAATGAGCAGTTCTTC
TRBD2,TRBJ2-7,TRBV7-3,15,few,CASSLLAGGLYEQYF,TGTGCCAGCAGCTTACTAGCGGGAGGGCTTTACGAGCAGTACTTC
TRBD2,TRBJ2-3,TRBV6-1,14,many,CASSSLREEDTQYF,TGTGCCAGCAGTTCCCTTCGGGAGGAAGATACGCAGTATTTT
TRBD2,TRBJ2-5,TRBV4-1,14,many,CASSQGTREETQYF,TGCGCCAGCAGCCAAGGGACTAGGGAAGAGACCCAGTACTTC
-,TRBJ1-1,TRBV9,13,-,CASSESLFTEAFF,TGTGCCAGCAGCGAGTCCCTATTCACTGAAGCTTTCTTT
TRBD2,TRBJ2-3,TRBV9,16,few,CASSVGEGGTTDTQYF,TGTGCCAGCAGCGTAGGGGAGGGAGGGACGACAGATACGCAGTATTTT
TRBD1,TRBJ1-5,TRBV15,14,few,CATSSRTGSQPQHF,TGTGCCACCAGCAGTCGGACAGGGAGTCAGCCCCAGCATTTT
-,TRBJ1-4,TRBV24-1,15,-,CATSEYRATNEKLFF,TGTGCCACCAGTGAGTACAGAGCAACTAATGAAAAACTGTTTTTT
TRBD2,TRBJ2-1,TRBV6-4,21,few,CASSYLGLAGVLRRSYNEQFF,TGTGCCAGCAGTTACCTCGGGCTAGCGGGAGTCCTGCGAAGGTCCTACAATGAGCAGTTCTTC
-,TRBJ1-4,TRBV12-3/TRBV12-4,16,few,CASSLARRPKNEKLFF,TGTGCCAGCAGTTTAGCGCGCAGACCCAAGAATGAAAAACTGTTTTTT
TRBD1,TRBJ2-1,TRBV27,15,many,CASSFAGQGYNEQFF,TGTGCCAGCAGTTTTGCGGGACAGGGATACAATGAGCAGTTCTTC
TRBD2,TRBJ2-1,TRBV19,15,many,CASSIVAGGGNEQFF,TGTGCCAGTAGTATCGTAGCGGGAGGGGGCAATGAGCAGTTCTTC
TRBD2,TRBJ2-7,TRBV7-9,13,many,CASSLAGADEQYF,TGTGCCAGCAGCCTAGCGGGAGCGGACGAGCAGTACTTC
-,TRBJ2-7,TRBV4-2,16,-,CASSQISGSSSYEQYF,TGTGCCAGCAGCCAGATAAGCGGTTCTAGCTCCTACGAGCAGTACTTC
-,TRBJ2-3,TRBV14,12,-,CASSQDQDTQYF,TGTGCCAGCAGCCAAGATCAGGATACGCAGTATTTT
-,TRBJ2-7,TRBV5-6,14,many,CASSPLGRGYEQYF,TGTGCCAGCAGCCCGCTGGGAAGGGGCTACGAGCAGTACTTC
-,TRBJ1-1,TRBV20-1,14,many,CSAPTGSRNTEAFF,TGCAGTGCTCCGACAGGTTCTCGGAACACTGAAGCTTTCTTT
-,TRBJ2-3,TRBV5-1,14,few,CASSSPGSPDTQYF,TGCGCCAGCAGCTCCCCCGGGAGTCCAGATACGCAGTATTTT
-,TRBJ2-3,TRBV11-2,18,many,CASSLEGTTRRRTDTQYF,TGTGCCAGCAGCTTAGAGGGAACGACTAGGAGAAGAACAGATACGCAGTATTTT
-,TRBJ1-3,TRBV7-2,14,many,CASSLGGVGNTIYF,TGTGCCAGCAGCTTAGGAGGGGTTGGAAACACCATATATTTT
-,TRBJ2-3,TRBV5-6,13,many,CASSFGQADTQYF,TGTGCCAGCAGCTTCGGCCAGGCAGATACGCAGTATTTT
TRBD2,TRBJ2-1,TRBV5-1,15,-,CASSLALAGGNEQFF,TGCGCCAGCAGCTTGGCCCTAGCGGGAGGCAATGAGCAGTTCTTC
TRBD1,TRBJ1-6,TRBV2,15,-,CASSEVGTGGSPLHF,TGTGCCAGCAGTGAAGTGGGGACAGGGGGGTCACCCCTCCACTTT
-,TRBJ2-7,TRBV6-1,15,many,CASSEVRDIMGEQYF,TGTGCCAGCAGTGAGGTCAGGGATATTATGGGCGAGCAGTACTTC
-,TRBJ2-5,TRBV30,14,many,CAWSAGVAYPGQYF,TGTGCCTGGAGTGCCGGGGTAGCCTATCCGGGCCAGTACTTC